This T cell receptor (beta chain) was sequenced during a study of PD-L1 blockade in urothelial cancer (TCRdb year 2017). For the study in its entirety: All patients started therapy at some point between 2014 and 2016 and received atezolizumab 1,200 mg intravenously every 3 weeks. Pretreatment blood TCR-seq was available for twenty-nine patients, at least one posttreatment blood collection was obtained for some 25 patients, and tumor TCR-seq was available for some 25 patients. Pretreatment tumor samples and matched peripheral blood, collected serially before and after atezolizumab treatment, underwent TCR sequencing. Durable clinical benefit meant progression-free survival longer than 6 months, and TCR features were also tested against progression-free and overall survival. An ECOG performance status of 0 or 1 was recorded for the patients, and 0 to 3 prior chemotherapy regimens had been received by the patients. Blood samples were analyzed at 3 weeks after treatment start (second dose) and at 6 weeks after treatment start. Blood samples yielded a median of about 150,000 T cells and more than 80,000 unique TCRs, with median clonality approximately 0.08. An exploratory multi-omic analysis was conducted of the somatic, immune and clinical correlates of response to PD-L1 blockade with atezolizumab in urothelial cancer. Durable clinical benefit was achieved by nine patients and was not achieved by 20 patients. In the same patients who had TCR sequencing, pretreatment tumors also underwent whole exome sequencing and RNA sequencing. About nine tenths of the roughly 29 patients were identified as males with urothelial cancer of bladder origin, and a prior smoking history was reported by 18 of 29 patients. Findings and caveats that apply to the study as a whole: Among patients with durable benefit, tumor-associated TCR clones showed greater expansion in peripheral blood 3 weeks after treatment started (n = 22, p = 0.022). A pretreatment peripheral blood TCR clonality below the median was linked to improved progression-free and overall survival. Because of the small sample size (n ≈ 27) and the many exploratory analyses performed, the results are intended to be regarded as hypothesis-generating.

Each PCR received spiked-in synthetic TCR analog templates so that absolute template abundance could be estimated from read counts. TCRbeta CDR3 regions were amplified from genomic DNA with bias-controlled V and J gene primers using the immunoSEQ assay. Sequencing of rearranged TCRbeta segments was performed at approximately 20X coverage. Processing in the source paper ran as follows. Sequencing errors were corrected by clustering, and CDR3s were annotated against IMGT so that V, D and J genes could be assigned. Downstream analyses used only productive TCRbeta rearrangements, leaving out any out-of-frame or stop-codon sequences. Clonality was computed as one minus Shannon entropy normalized by the log of the number of unique productive sequences. Clones differing between time points or between blood and tumor were identified by Fisher's exact test with Benjamini-Hochberg correction at adjusted p below 0.01. As stored in TCRdb, this immuneACCESS dataset retains in-frame rearrangements with V and J assigned. A fraction of the clones does not appear; measured against another copy, unresolved V genes explain less than half of the discrepancy, and the remainder lacks a known reason. From that table come the V and J calls and clone size; the DNA was used to work out D and trimming. The sample table shows 55,000 to 80,000 clones, and 80% to 85% are seen once. 3% to 4% of the sample lies in the top ten.

CDR1 and CDR2 are read off the germline V gene as MDHEN and SYDVKM. The CDR3 covers 15 residues, taking in both the cysteine and the phenylalanine. Only the CDR3 DNA stays, 45 bases, in frame from base 1. V is trimmed back by 5 bases and J by 2 bases, and the junction contains 2 bases that no gene match accounts for. The time point label corresponds to: pretreatment peripheral blood. A total of 29 patients with locally advanced or metastatic urothelial carcinoma, treated at Memorial Sloan Kettering on a trial protocol, made up the cohort. Peripheral blood mononuclear cells were collected pretreatment and during treatment, with between 1 and 8 total time points per patient. The Qiagen DNeasy Blood extraction kit was used to purify genomic DNA from total PBMCs and tumor samples. PBMCs were collected pretreatment and during treatment, and were isolated and stored as previously described. Remarks on this clone: It has no known antigen specificity. Base qualities are not recorded, but no much larger clone differs from it by a single base.

This clonotype originated in a man in his 70s with urothelial cancer. Sequences were derived from PBMCs, sampled around atezolizumab (anti-PD-L1) treatment. This chain is built from TRBV28 and TRBJ2-1; 11 of the junction bases match TRBD2. The encoded CDR3 is CASSLLAGAYNEQFF. The DNA sequence is TGTGCCAGCAGTCTACTAGCGGGAGCCTACAATGAGCAGTTCTTC. Here the CDR3 is joined to the reference TRBV28 and TRBJ2-1 genes, and the full variable domain is: DVKVTQSSRYLVKRTGEKVFLECVQDMDHENMFWYRQDPGLGLRLIYFSYDVKMKEKGDIPEGYSVSREKKERFSLILESASTNQTSMYLCASSLLAGAYNEQFFGPGTRLTVL.